The table lists the clone carrying this T cell receptor (beta chain) with a count of one. Its antigen remains unknown. The entry originates in a study of cytomegalovirus exposure and HLA in healthy donors. Germline V gene lookup returns CDR1 SGHVS and CDR2 FNYEAQ. Trimming stripped 5 bases from V and 11 bases from J, with 15 bases between. The CDR3 has 12 residues. Using immunoSEQ multiplex PCR, the repertoire was profiled, and TCRdb retains in-frame clones only, with some absent. Of about 130,000 clones detected, about 91% appear once; the ten largest clones hold approximately 9.2%. Study results and caveats: 150 to 200 TCR beta chains were listed as cytomegalovirus-associated. The CMV antigen specificity of a few CMV-associated chains was confirmed through in vitro analysis.

Sequencing used PBMCs. The TCR sequence derives from a woman under 30 in good health and CMV-seropositive. The J gene is TRBJ1-1, the V gene TRBV7-6; D is possibly TRBD1 (6 bases). CDR3 coding DNA: TGTGCCAGCAGCCCGGGTGGGCAGGGGGCTTTCTTT. Translation gives CASSPGGQGAFF.